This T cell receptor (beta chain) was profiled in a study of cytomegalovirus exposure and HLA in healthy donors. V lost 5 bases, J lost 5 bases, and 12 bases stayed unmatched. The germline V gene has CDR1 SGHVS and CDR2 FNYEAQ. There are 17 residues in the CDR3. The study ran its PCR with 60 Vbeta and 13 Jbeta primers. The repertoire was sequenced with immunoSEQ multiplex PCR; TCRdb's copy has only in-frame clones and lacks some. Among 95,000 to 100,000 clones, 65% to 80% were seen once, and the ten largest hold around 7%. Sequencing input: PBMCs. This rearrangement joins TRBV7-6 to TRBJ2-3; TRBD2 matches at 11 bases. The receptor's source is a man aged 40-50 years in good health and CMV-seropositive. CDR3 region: CASSKEIAGGWGDTQYF. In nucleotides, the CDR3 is TGTGCCAGCAGCAAGGAGATAGCGGGGGGGTGGGGAGATACGCAGTATTTT.